This is a list of T cell receptor beta chains from one sample in a study of blood T cell repertoires in COVID-19. Clones were read by immunoSEQ multiplex PCR, and TCRdb kept only the in-frame ones, dropping some. The sample holds over 250,000 clones; roughly 89% are singletons and the top ten take about 9.8%. Sequenced: PBMCs or T cells enriched from blood (not recorded which). The receptors derive from a woman aged 18-29 years who had recovered from COVID-19. Each CDR3 is given without its conserved first and last residue.

J gene: TRBJ1-1
V gene: TRBV11-3
CDR3 protein: ASSLVCRDRGGEAF

J gene: TRBJ1-6
V gene: TRBV7-9
CDR3 protein: ASSYKTGDSKSPLH

J gene: TRBJ1-1
V gene: TRBV2
CDR3 protein: ASSVQNTEAF

J gene: TRBJ2-7
V gene: TRBV2
CDR3 protein: ASLPGGTSGIPYEQY

J gene: TRBJ2-6
V gene: TRBV10-3
CDR3 protein: AISESFLPGQGASGANVLT

J gene: TRBJ1-2
V gene: TRBV29-1
CDR3 protein: SGGQGGNGYT

J gene: TRBJ1-3
V gene: TRBV7-2
CDR3 protein: ASSRTGIRTGNTIY

J gene: TRBJ2-7
V gene: TRBV7-6
CDR3 protein: ASSTRTGQDEQY

J gene: TRBJ1-5
V gene: TRBV20-1
CDR3 protein: SASPSGSVNNQPQH

J gene: TRBJ1-1
V gene: TRBV10-3
CDR3 protein: AISELTYPEAF

J gene: TRBJ2-1
V gene: TRBV3-1/TRBV3-2
CDR3 protein: ASSQVTAGGINEQF

J gene: TRBJ2-7
V gene: TRBV5-8
CDR3 protein: ASSLGPGLSYEQY

J gene: TRBJ2-3
V gene: TRBV12-2
CDR3 protein: ASRFSPLPGLGVTDTQY

J gene: TRBJ2-1
V gene: TRBV19
CDR3 protein: ASSGSSGSWSPEYNEQF

J gene: TRBJ1-3
V gene: TRBV7-2
CDR3 protein: ASSLTGAALSGNTIY

J gene: TRBJ2-2
V gene: TRBV19
CDR3 protein: ASGGLAGKNTGELF

J gene: TRBJ2-3
V gene: TRBV4-2
CDR3 protein: ASSQENRGLMTDTQY

J gene: TRBJ2-7
V gene: TRBV4-2
CDR3 protein: ASSQRSGTGSYEQY

J gene: TRBJ2-5
V gene: TRBV18
CDR3 protein: ASSPAGQETQY

J gene: TRBJ1-2
V gene: TRBV5-1
CDR3 protein: ASSLEGVTGYGYT

J gene: TRBJ2-3
V gene: TRBV4-2
CDR3 protein: ASSQDFPSRTSTDTQY

J gene: TRBJ1-3
V gene: TRBV11-2
CDR3 protein: ASSASPGTGFYLGNTIY

J gene: TRBJ2-7
V gene: TRBV24-1
CDR3 protein: ATSDPGQGPEQY

J gene: TRBJ2-6
V gene: TRBV10-3
CDR3 protein: AISELASGANVLT

J gene: TRBJ1-3
V gene: TRBV21-1
CDR3 protein: ASTEDSYSGNTIY

J gene: TRBJ2-5
V gene: TRBV10-3
CDR3 protein: AISDFLWGKQETQY

J gene: TRBJ1-1
V gene: TRBV9
CDR3 protein: ASSVVGGDTEAF

J gene: TRBJ1-1
V gene: TRBV7-9
CDR3 protein: ASSLQGTTEAF

J gene: TRBJ1-5
V gene: TRBV6-5
CDR3 protein: ASSSGYNSNQPQH

J gene: TRBJ1-1
V gene: TRBV10-3
CDR3 protein: ATRRDTEAF

J gene: TRBJ2-5
V gene: TRBV28
CDR3 protein: ALARDREETQY

J gene: TRBJ1-2
V gene: TRBV2
CDR3 protein: ASSDRGQDYGYT

J gene: TRBJ2-7
V gene: TRBV7-2
CDR3 protein: ASSAFYYRGLVEQY

J gene: TRBJ1-4
V gene: TRBV19
CDR3 protein: ASSKGRRDEKLF

J gene: TRBJ1-1
V gene: TRBV28
CDR3 protein: ASSPPDSSYGEAF

J gene: TRBJ1-6
V gene: TRBV5-6
CDR3 protein: ASSWQDLDNSPLH

J gene: TRBJ2-4
V gene: TRBV7-9
CDR3 protein: ASSPRLAGQGANIQY

J gene: TRBJ2-5
V gene: TRBV30
CDR3 protein: AWSTGLEETQY

J gene: TRBJ1-2
V gene: TRBV5-4
CDR3 protein: ASSPDLRGRENGYT